This T cell receptor (beta chain) appears in the sequencing data of a study of memory CD4+ T cells and cytomegalovirus serostatus. Notes on the study in general: The CMV-associated TCR signature appears largely within the CD4+ memory repertoire.

Single viable CD3+CD4+CD8-CD45RO+ cells were sorted as the memory CD4+ T cells. Germline V gives CDR1 MNHNY, CDR2 SVGAGI (reference sequence). V was clipped by 5 bases and J by 0 bases, with 10 bases between them. The CDR3 is 15 amino acids. The repertoire was sequenced with immunoSEQ multiplex PCR; TCRdb's copy has only in-frame clones and lacks some. The repertoire holds about 45,000 clones, more than 65% seen once, with roughly 2% in the top ten. On this clone: The antigen remains unidentified.

The specimen was memory CD4+ T cells from blood. V gene TRBV6-6 combines with J gene TRBJ2-2, with D possibly matching TRBD1 (6 bases). The sequence came from an adult in good health and CMV-seronegative. CDR3 amino acids: CASSPQGANTGELFF. The CDR3 DNA sequence: TGTGCCAGCAGTCCACAGGGCGCGAACACCGGGGAGCTGTTTTTT.